The text below deals with one T cell receptor (beta chain). Profiled with immunoSEQ multiplex PCR; TCRdb holds only in-frame clones, not every one. The sample has approximately 100,000 clones; around 90% are singletons. The data belong to a study of siplizumab effects on memory and regulatory T cells. The source is a human donor in good health. Some clones in this sample may be carry-over from other donors' samples. Sequences were obtained from CD4+ T cells sorted from blood.

The CDR3 loop reads CASSVGLAGGPYEQYF. The CDR3 bases are TGTGCCAGCAGCGTAGGACTAGCGGGAGGACCCTACGAGCAGTACTTC. The chain joins TRBV9 to TRBJ2-7; 13 positions match TRBD2. J lost 2 bases, V lost 0 bases, and 2 bases had no gene match. From germline, CDR1 is SGDLS and CDR2 YYNGEE. This CDR3 region has 16 residues. Drawing the rest from reference TRBV9 and TRBJ2-7, the complete variable domain is DSGVTQTPKHLITATGQRVTLRCSPRSGDLSVYWYQQSLDQGLQFLIQYYNGEERAKGNILERFSAQQFPDLHSELNLSSLELGDSALYFCASSVGLAGGPYEQYFGPGTRLTVT.